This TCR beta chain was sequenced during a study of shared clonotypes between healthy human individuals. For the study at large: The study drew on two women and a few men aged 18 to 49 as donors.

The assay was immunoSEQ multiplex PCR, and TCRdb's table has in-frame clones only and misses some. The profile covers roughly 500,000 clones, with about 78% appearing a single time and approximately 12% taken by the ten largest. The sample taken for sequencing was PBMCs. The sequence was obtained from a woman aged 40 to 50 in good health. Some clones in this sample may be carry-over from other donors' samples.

CDR3 protein: CASSLAGELFF. For the CDR3, the DNA is TGCGCCAGCAGCTTGGCTGGGGAGCTGTTTTTT. The V gene is TRBV5-1, the J gene TRBJ2-2; D not resolved. Germline V CDR1 and CDR2: SGHRS, YFSETQ. There are 11 residues in the CDR3. V gave up 0 bases and J gave up 8 bases, with 2 bases separating them.